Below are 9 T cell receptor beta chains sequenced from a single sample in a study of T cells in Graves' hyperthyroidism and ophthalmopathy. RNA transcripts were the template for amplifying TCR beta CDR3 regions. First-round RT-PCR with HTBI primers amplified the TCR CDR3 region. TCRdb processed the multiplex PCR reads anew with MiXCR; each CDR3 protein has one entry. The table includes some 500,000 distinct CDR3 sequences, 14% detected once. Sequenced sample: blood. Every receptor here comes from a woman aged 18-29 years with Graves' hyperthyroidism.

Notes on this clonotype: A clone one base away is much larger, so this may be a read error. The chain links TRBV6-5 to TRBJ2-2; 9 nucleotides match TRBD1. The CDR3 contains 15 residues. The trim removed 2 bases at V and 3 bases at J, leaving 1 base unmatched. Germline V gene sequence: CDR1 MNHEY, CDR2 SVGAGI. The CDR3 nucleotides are TGTGCCAGCAGTTACCGGACAGGGGACACCGGGGAGCTGTTTTTT. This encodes CASSYRTGDTGELFF.

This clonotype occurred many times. The CDR3 spells CSATSAAPQETQYF. Here the CDR3 DNA reads TGCAGTGCCACCTCAGCGGCGCCCCAAGAGACCCAGTACTTC. The rearrangement joins TRBV20-1 to TRBJ2-5; D might be TRBD2 (5 bases). CDR1 DFQATT and CDR2 SNEGSKA come from the germline V gene (reference sequence). Trimming cost V 6 bases and J 1 base, with 15 bases left between them. The CDR3 runs to 14 residues.

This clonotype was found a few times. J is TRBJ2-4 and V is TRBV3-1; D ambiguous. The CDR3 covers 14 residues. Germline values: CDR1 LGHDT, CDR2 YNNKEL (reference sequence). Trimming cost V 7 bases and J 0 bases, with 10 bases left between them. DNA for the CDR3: TGTGCCAGCACCCAGAGTCTAGCCAAAAACATTCAGTACTTC. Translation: CASTQSLAKNIQYF.

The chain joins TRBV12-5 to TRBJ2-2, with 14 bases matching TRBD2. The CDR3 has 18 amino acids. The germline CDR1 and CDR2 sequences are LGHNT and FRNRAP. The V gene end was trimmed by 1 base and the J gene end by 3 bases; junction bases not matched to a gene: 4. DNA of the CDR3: TGTGCTAGTGGTTTGGGACTAGCGGGAGGGGACGACACCGGGGAGCTGTTTTTT. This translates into CASGLGLAGGDDTGELFF.

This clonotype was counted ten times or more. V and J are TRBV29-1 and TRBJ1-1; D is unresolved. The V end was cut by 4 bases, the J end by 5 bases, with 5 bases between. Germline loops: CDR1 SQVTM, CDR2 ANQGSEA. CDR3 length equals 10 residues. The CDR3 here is CSVARTEAFF. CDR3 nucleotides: TGCAGCGTTGCTCGGACTGAAGCTTTCTTT.

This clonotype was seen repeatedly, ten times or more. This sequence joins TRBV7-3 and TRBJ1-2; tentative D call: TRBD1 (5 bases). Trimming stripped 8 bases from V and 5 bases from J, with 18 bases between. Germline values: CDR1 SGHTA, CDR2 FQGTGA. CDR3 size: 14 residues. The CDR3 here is CASSRGGGTYGYTF. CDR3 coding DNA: TGTGCCAGCTCCCGTGGGGGGGGTACTTATGGCTACACCTTC.

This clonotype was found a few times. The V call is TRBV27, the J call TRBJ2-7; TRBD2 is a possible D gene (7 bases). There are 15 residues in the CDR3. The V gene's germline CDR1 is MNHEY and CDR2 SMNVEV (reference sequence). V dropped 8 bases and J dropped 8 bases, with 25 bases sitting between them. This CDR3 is CASSWGWGGGEKQYV. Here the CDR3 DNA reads TGTGCCAGCTCCTGGGGCTGGGGAGGGGGGGAGAAGCAGTACGTC.

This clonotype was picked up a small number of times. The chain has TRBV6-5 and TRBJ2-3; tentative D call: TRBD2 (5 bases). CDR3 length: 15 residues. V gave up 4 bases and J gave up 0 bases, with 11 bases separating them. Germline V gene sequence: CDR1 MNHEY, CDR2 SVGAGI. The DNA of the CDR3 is TGTGCCAGCAGTTTCGCGGGTCCTAGCACAGATACGCAGTATTTT. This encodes CASSFAGPSTDTQYF.

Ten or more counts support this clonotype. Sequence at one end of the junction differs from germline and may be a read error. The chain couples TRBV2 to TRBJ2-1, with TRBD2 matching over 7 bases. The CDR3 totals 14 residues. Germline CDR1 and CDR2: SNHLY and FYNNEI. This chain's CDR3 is CTSRRGSGYNEQFF. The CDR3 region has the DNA TGTACCAGCAGGCGGGGGTCGGGCTACAATGAGCAGTTCTTC.